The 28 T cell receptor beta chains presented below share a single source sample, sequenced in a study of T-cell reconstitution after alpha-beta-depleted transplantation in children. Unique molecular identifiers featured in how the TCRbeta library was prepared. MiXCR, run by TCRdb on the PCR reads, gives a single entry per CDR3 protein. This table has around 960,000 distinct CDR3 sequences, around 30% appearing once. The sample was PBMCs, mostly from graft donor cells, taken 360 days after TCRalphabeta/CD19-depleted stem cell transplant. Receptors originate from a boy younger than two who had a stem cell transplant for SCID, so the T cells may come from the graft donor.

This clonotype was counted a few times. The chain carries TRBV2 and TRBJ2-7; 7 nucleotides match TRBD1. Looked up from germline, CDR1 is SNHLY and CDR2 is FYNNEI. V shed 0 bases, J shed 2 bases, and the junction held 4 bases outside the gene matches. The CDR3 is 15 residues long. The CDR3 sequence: CASSEAGQPPYEQYF. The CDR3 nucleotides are TGTGCCAGCAGTGAAGCGGGACAGCCTCCCTACGAGCAGTACTTC.

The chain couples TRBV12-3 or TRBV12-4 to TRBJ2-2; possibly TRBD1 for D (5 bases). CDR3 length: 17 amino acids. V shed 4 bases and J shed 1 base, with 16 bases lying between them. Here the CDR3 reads CASSSPPRALNTGELFF. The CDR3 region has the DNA TGTGCCAGCAGTTCCCCCCCCAGGGCCCTGAACACCGGGGAGCTGTTTTTT.

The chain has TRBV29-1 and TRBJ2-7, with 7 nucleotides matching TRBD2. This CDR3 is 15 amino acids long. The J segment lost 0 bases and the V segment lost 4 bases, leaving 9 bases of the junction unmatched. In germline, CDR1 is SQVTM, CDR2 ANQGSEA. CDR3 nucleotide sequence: TGCAGCGTTGTTCGGTCTAGCGGAAGCTCCTACGAGCAGTACTTC. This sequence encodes CSVVRSSGSSYEQYF.

The CDR3 spells CASSGSGVETQYF. The CDR3 nucleotides are TGTGCCAGCAGTGGGTCAGGGGTAGAGACCCAGTACTTC. J is TRBJ2-5 and V is TRBV2; maybe TRBD1 (6 bases). This CDR3 spans 13 amino acids. Germline V gene sequence: CDR1 SNHLY, CDR2 FYNNEI. V was shortened by 4 bases and J by 4 bases, with 10 bases between the two germline ends.

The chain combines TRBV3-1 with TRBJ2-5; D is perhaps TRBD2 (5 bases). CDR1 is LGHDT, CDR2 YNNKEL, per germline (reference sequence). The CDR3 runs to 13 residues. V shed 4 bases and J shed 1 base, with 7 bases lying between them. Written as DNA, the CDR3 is TGTGCCAGCAGCCGGCGGGTCCAAGAGACCCAGTACTTC. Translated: CASSRRVQETQYF.

The chain's CDR3 is CASSLVERPSWEQYF. CDR3 in DNA: TGTGCCAGCAGCTTAGTTGAGAGACCCTCTTGGGAGCAGTACTTC. This chain connects TRBV7-6 to TRBJ2-7; D not resolved. Germline CDR1 reads SGHVS; CDR2 reads FNYEAQ. V was cut by 1 base and J by 7 bases, with 17 bases left in between. The CDR3 spans 15 residues.

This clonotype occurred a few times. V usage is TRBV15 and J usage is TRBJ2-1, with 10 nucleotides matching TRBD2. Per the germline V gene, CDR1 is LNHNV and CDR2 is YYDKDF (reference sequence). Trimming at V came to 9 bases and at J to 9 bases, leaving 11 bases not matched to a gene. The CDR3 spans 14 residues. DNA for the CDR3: TGTGCCACACGAGCGGGGGGGATATTGATTGAGCAGTTCTTC. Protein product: CATRAGGILIEQFF.

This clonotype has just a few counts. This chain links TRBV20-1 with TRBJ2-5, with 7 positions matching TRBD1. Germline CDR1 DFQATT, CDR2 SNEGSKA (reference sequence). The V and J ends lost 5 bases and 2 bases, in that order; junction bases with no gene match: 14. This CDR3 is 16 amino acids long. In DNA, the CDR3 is TGCAGTGCTTCCACCCCGGGACAGCGGCAACAAGAGACCCAGTACTTC. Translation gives CSASTPGQRQQETQYF.

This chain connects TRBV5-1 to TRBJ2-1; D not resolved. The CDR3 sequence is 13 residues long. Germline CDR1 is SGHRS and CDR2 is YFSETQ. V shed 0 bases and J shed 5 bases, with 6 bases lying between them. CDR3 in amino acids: CASSLDWNNEQFF. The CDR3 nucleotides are TGCGCCAGCAGCTTGGATTGGAACAATGAGCAGTTCTTC.

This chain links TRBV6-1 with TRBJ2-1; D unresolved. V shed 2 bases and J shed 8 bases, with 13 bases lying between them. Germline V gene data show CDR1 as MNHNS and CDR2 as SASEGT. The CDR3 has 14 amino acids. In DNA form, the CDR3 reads TGTGCCAGCAGTGAACTGTCTGCAAGTCATGAGCAGTTCTTC. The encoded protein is CASSELSASHEQFF.

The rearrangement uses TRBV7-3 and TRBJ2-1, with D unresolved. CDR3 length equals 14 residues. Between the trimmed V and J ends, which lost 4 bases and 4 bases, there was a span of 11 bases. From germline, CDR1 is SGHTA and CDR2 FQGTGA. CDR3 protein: CASSSSDSYNEQFF. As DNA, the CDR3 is TGTGCCAGCAGCTCCTCCGACTCGTACAATGAGCAGTTCTTC.

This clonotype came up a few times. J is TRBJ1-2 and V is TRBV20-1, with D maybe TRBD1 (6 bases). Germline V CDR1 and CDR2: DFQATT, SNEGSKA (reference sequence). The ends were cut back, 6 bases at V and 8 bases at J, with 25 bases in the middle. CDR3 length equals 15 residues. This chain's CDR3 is CSAPGHGGISDGYTF. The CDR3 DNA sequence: TGCAGTGCCCCGGGACACGGAGGGATATCTGACGGCTACACCTTC.

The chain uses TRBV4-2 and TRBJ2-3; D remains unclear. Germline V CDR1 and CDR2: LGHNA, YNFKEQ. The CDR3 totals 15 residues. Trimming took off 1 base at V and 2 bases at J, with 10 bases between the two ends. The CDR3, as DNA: TGTGCCAGCAGCCAAGGAGGTCCCCTCACAGATACGCAGTATTTT. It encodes CASSQGGPLTDTQYF.

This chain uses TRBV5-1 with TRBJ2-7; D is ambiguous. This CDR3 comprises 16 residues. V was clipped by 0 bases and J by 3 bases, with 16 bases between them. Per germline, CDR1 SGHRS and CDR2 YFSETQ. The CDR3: CASSLGLPPPSYEQYF. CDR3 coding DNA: TGCGCCAGCAGCTTGGGGCTACCACCGCCCAGCTACGAGCAGTACTTC.

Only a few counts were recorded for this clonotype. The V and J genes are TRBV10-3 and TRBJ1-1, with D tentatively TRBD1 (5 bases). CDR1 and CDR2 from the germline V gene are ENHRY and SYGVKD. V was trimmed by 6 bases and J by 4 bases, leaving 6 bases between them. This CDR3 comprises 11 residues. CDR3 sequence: CAISGATEAFF. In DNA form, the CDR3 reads TGTGCCATCAGCGGGGCCACTGAAGCTTTCTTT.

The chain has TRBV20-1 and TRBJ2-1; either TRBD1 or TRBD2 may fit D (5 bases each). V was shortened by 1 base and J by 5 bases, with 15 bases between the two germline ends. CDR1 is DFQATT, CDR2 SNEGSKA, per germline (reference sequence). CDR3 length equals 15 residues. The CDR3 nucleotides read TGCAGTGCTAGAGCACAACCGGGACGGAACAATGAGCAGTTCTTC. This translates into CSARAQPGRNNEQFF.

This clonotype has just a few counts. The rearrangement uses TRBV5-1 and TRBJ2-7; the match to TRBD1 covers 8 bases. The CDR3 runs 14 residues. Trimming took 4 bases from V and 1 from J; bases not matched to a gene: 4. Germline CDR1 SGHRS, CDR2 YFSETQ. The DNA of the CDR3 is TGCGCCAGCAGCATAAACAGGGGGTCCTACGAGCAGTACTTC. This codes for CASSINRGSYEQYF.

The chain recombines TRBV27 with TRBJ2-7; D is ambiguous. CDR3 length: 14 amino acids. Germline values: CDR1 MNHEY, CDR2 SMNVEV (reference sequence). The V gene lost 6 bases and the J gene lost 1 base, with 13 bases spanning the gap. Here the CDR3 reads CASRLTRSSYEQYF. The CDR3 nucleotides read TGTGCCAGCAGACTAACACGGTCTTCCTACGAGCAGTACTTC.

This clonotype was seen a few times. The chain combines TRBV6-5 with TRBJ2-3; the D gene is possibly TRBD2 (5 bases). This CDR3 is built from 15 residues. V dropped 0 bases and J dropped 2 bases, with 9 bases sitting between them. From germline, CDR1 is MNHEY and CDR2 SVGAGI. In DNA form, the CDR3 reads TGTGCCAGCAGTTACTCCGCGGAGGACACAGATACGCAGTATTTT. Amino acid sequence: CASSYSAEDTDTQYF.

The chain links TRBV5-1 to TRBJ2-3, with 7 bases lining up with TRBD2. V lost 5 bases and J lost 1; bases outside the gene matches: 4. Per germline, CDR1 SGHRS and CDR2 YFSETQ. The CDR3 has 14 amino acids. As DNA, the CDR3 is TGCGCCAGCAGTGGGGAGGGTGGCACAGATACGCAGTATTTT. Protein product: CASSGEGGTDTQYF.

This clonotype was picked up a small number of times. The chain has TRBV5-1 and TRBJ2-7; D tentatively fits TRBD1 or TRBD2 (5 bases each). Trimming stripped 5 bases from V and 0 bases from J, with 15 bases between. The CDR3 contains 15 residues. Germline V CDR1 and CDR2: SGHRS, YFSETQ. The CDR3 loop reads CASRGDGLGSYEQYF. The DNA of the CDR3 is TGCGCCAGCAGGGGGGATGGCTTGGGCTCCTACGAGCAGTACTTC. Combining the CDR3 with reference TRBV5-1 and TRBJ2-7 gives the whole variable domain KAGVTQTPRYLIKTRGQQVTLSCSPISGHRSVSWYQQTPGQGLQFLFEYFSETQRNKGNFPGRFSGRQFSNSRSEMNVSTLELGDSALYLCASRGDGLGSYEQYFGPGTRLTVT.

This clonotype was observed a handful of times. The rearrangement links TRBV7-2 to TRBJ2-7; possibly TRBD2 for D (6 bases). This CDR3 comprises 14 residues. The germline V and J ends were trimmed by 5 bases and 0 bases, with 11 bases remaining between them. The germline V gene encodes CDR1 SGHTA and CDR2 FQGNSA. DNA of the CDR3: TGTGCCAGCAGCCCCCGGGGGAACTCCTACGAGCAGTACTTC. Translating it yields CASSPRGNSYEQYF.

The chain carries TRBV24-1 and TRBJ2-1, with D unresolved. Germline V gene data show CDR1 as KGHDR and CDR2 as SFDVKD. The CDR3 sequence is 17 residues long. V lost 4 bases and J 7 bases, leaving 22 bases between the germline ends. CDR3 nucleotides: TGTGCCACCAGTGACGCCCGTGCACAGTGGGGTCGGAATGAGCAGTTCTTC. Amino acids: CATSDARAQWGRNEQFF.

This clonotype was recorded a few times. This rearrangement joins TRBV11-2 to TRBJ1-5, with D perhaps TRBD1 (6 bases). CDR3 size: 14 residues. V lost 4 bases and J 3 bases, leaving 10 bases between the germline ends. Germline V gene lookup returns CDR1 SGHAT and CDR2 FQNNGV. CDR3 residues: CASSSQGINQPQHF. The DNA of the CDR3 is TGTGCCAGCAGCTCCCAGGGGATCAATCAGCCCCAGCATTTT.

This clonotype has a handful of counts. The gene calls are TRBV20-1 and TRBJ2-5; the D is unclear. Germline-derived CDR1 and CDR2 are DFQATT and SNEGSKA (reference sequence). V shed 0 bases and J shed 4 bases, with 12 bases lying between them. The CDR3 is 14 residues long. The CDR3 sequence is CSARESQPPETQYF. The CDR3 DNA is TGCAGTGCTAGAGAGAGCCAGCCCCCAGAGACCCAGTACTTC.

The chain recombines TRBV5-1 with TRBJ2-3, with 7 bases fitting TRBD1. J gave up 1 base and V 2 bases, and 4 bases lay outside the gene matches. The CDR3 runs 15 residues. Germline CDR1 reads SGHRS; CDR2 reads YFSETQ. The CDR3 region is CASSLQGTGTDTQYF. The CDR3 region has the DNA TGCGCCAGCAGCTTACAGGGGACGGGCACAGATACGCAGTATTTT.

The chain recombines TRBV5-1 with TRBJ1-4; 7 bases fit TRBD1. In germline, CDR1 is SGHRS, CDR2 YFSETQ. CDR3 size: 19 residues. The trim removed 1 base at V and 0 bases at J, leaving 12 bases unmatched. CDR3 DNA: TGCGCCAGCAGCTTGTGGGAAACAGGGGCGATTGCAACTAATGAAAAACTGTTTTTT. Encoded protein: CASSLWETGAIATNEKLFF.

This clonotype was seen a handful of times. CDR3: CASSRGHFNQPQHF. CDR3 nucleotide sequence: TGTGCCAGCAGTCGCGGACACTTCAATCAGCCCCAGCATTTT. This rearrangement joins TRBV6-1 to TRBJ1-5; the D gene is possibly TRBD1 (5 bases). In germline, CDR1 is MNHNS, CDR2 SASEGT. V was pared by 5 bases and J by 3 bases, with 11 bases between. The CDR3 runs 14 residues.